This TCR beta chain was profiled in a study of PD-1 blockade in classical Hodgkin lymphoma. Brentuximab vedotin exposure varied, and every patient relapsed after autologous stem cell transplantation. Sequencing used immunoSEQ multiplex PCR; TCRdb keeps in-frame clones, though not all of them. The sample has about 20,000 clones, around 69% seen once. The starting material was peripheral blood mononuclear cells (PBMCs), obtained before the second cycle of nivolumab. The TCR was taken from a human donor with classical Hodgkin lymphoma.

CDR3 sequence: CASSSGTSDNEQFF. The CDR3 DNA follows: TGTGCCAGCAGTTCGGGGACATCGGACAATGAGCAGTTCTTC. The V and J genes are TRBV6-6 and TRBJ2-1; TRBD1 is a possible D gene (6 bases). V lost 4 bases to trimming and J lost 5 bases, with 12 bases between them. The CDR3 runs to 14 residues. The V gene's germline CDR1 is MNHNY and CDR2 SVGAGI (reference sequence).